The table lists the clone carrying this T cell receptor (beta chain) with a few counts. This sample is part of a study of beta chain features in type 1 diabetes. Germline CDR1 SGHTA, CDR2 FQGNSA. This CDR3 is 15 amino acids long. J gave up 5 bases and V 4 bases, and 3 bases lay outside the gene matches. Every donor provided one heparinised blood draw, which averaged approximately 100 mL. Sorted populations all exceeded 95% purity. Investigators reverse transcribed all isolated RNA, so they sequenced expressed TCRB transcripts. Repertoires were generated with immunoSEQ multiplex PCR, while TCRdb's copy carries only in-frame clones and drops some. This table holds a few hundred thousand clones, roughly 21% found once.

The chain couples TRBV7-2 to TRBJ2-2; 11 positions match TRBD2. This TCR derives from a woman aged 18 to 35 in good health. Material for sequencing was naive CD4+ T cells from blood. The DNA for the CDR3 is TGTGCCAGCAGCTCGGGACTAGCGGAAACCGGGGAGCTGTTTTTT. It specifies CASSSGLAETGELFF.